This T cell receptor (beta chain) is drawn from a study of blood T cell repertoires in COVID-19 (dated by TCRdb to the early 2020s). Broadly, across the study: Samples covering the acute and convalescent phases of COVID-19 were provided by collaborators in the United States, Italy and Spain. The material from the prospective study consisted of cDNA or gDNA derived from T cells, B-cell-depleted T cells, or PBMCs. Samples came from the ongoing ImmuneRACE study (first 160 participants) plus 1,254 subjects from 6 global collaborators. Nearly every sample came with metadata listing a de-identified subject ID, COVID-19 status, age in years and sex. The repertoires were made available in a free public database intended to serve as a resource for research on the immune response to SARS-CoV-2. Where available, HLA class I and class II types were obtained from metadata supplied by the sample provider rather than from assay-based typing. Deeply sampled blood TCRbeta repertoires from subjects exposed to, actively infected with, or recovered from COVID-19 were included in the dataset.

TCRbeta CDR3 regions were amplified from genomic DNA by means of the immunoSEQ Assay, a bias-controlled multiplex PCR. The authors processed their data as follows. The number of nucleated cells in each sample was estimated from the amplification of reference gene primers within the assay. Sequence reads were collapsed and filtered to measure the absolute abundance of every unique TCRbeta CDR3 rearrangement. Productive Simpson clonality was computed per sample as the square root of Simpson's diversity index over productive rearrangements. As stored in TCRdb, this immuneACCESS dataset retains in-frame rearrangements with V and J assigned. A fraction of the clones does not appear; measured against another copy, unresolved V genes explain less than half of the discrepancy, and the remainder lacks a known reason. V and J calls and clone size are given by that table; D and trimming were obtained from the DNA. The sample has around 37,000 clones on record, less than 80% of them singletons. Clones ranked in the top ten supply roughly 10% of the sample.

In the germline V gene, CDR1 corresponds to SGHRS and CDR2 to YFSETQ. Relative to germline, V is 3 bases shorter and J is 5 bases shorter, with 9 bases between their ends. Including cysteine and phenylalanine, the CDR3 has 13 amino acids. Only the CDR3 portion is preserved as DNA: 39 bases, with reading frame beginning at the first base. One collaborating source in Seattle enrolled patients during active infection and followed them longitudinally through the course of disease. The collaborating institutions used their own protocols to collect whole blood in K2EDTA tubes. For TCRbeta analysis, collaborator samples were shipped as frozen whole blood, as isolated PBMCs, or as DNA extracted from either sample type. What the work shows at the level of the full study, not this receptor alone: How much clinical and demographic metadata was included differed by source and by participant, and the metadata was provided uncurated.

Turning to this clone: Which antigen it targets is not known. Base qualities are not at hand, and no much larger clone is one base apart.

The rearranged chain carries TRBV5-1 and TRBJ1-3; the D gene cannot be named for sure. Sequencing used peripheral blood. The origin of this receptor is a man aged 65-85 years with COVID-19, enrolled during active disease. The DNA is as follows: TGCGCCAGCAGCTCGTCTAGAAGAAACACCATATATTTT. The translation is CASSSSRRNTIYF.